Each of the 11 T cell receptor beta chains below was sequenced from the same sample in a study of regulatory T cells in long-lasting Graves disease. To make TCR beta libraries, researchers used iRepertoire HTBI primers and Arm-PCR of CDR3 regions. TCRdb passed the multiplex PCR reads through MiXCR, listing each CDR3 protein once. The table has 400,000 to 650,000 distinct CDR3 sequences, about 16% seen once. Sample time point: newly diagnosed GD, antithyroid drugs for less than 3 months. RNA isolated from PBMCs was used to make the TCR library. In addition, the sample was reused for a study of T cells in Graves' hyperthyroidism and ophthalmopathy.

Sample: peripheral blood mononuclear cells (PBMCs), taken at new diagnosis, from a patient treated with antithyroid drugs. These receptors all come from a woman aged 40 to 65 with Graves disease.

The chain has TRBV9 and TRBJ1-1, with 8 bases matching TRBD1. The CDR3 covers 17 residues. Germline values: CDR1 SGDLS, CDR2 YYNGEE. Trimming removed 3 bases from V and 4 bases from J; junction bases left unmatched: 14. CDR3 in DNA: TGTGCCAGCAGCGCCACGATGGGCAGGGGGCAGGGCACTGAAGCTTTCTTT. Its translation: CASSATMGRGQGTEAFF.

This clonotype was counted many times. The genes are TRBV28 and TRBJ1-2, with D tentatively TRBD1 (5 bases). Per germline, CDR1 MDHEN and CDR2 SYDVKM. Trimming shortened V by 8 bases and J by 4 bases, and 23 bases separated the two germline ends. This CDR3 has 16 residues. CDR3 protein: CASGDRGRTLPYGYTF. In DNA, the CDR3 is TGTGCCAGCGGAGATAGGGGCAGGACCTTGCCCTATGGCTACACCTTC.

This clonotype occurred many times. The chain combines TRBV19 with TRBJ1-5; weak D call: TRBD1 (5 bases). The CDR3 consists of 17 residues. V was trimmed by 1 base and J by 2 bases, leaving 15 bases between them. The germline V gene encodes CDR1 LNHDA and CDR2 SQIVND (reference sequence). DNA of the CDR3: TGTGCCAGTAGTATAGTTGTACAGGATGTTGGCAATCAGCCCCAGCATTTT. Translated, it gives CASSIVVQDVGNQPQHF. The entire variable domain, with the rest obtained from reference TRBV19 and TRBJ1-5, is as follows: DGGITQSPKYLFRKEGQNVTLSCEQNLNHDAMYWYRQDPGQGLRLIYYSQIVNDFQKGDIAEGYSVSREKKESFPLTVTSAQKNPTAFYLCASSIVVQDVGNQPQHFGDGTRLSIL.

The chain joins TRBV6-5 to TRBJ1-5; no definite D call. The CDR3 totals 15 residues. Per germline, CDR1 MNHEY and CDR2 SVGAGI. V gave up 0 bases and J gave up 4 bases, with 10 bases separating them. CDR3 sequence (DNA): TGTGCCAGCAGTTACTCCCCTAAGTCGAATCAGCCCCAGCATTTT. It codes for CASSYSPKSNQPQHF.

This clonotype was counted only a few times. The junction and the germline gene differ at one end; a read error may be behind it. The CDR3 DNA is TGTGCCAGCAGCTTAGGACTAGCCTACACAGATACGCAGTATTTT. Its translation: CASSLGLAYTDTQYF. The V call is TRBV12-3 or TRBV12-4, the J call TRBJ2-3, with 8 bases identical to TRBD2. The CDR3 is made up of 15 amino acids.

This clonotype was recorded at least ten times. J is TRBJ1-5 and V is TRBV2; D call uncertain. Trimming left V 3 bases short and J 0 bases short, with 12 bases between. This CDR3 region has 16 residues. Germline V gene sequence: CDR1 SNHLY, CDR2 FYNNEI. The CDR3, as DNA: TGTGCCAGCAGTGAGAGGCTGGGTCCTAGCAATCAGCCCCAGCATTTT. This gives the protein CASSERLGPSNQPQHF.

CDR3 sequence reads: CASSVTGGSSGNTIYF. The CDR3 DNA follows: TGTGCCAGTAGTGTAACAGGGGGCTCGTCCGGAAACACCATATATTTT. The chain joins TRBV19 to TRBJ1-3, with 9 bases that match TRBD1. Germline values: CDR1 LNHDA, CDR2 SQIVND (reference sequence). The V and J ends lost 5 bases and 4 bases, in that order; junction bases with no gene match: 9. The length of the CDR3 is 16 residues.

This chain connects TRBV29-1 to TRBJ2-1; D unclear. The CDR3 covers 10 residues. CDR1 is SQVTM, CDR2 ANQGSEA, per germline. V dropped 6 bases and J dropped 4 bases, with 4 bases sitting between them. CDR3 nucleotide sequence: TGCAGCGTCGCATACAATGAGCAGTTCTTC. It yields the protein CSVAYNEQFF.

This rearrangement joins TRBV3-1 to TRBJ2-7; D uncertain. CDR1 and CDR2 (germline): LGHDT, YNNKEL (reference sequence). Trimming left V 1 base short and J 0 bases short, with 7 bases between. The length of the CDR3 is 14 residues. CDR3 nucleotides: TGTGCCAGCAGCCAAGCCCTCCCCTCCTACGAGCAGTACTTC. Amino acids: CASSQALPSYEQYF.

In this sample, this clonotype turned up many times. The chain uses TRBV20-1 and TRBJ2-3, with 10 bases lining up with TRBD2. The length of the CDR3 is 15 residues. V shed 5 bases, J shed 0 bases, and the junction held 5 bases outside the gene matches. The germline CDR1 and CDR2 sequences are DFQATT and SNEGSKA (reference sequence). This CDR3 reads CSALTSGASTDTQYF. Here the CDR3 DNA reads TGCAGTGCTCTTACTAGCGGGGCTAGCACAGATACGCAGTATTTT.

This clonotype came up a few times. The chain combines TRBV19 with TRBJ1-5; 9 nucleotides match TRBD1. The CDR3 consists of 16 residues. The trim removed 8 bases at V and 4 bases at J, leaving 12 bases unmatched. CDR1 is LNHDA and CDR2 is SQIVND in the germline V gene (reference sequence). The CDR3 nucleotides are TGTGCCAGTCTCTCCGGGACAGGGTCTACAAATCAGCCCCAGCATTTT. Translated: CASLSGTGSTNQPQHF.